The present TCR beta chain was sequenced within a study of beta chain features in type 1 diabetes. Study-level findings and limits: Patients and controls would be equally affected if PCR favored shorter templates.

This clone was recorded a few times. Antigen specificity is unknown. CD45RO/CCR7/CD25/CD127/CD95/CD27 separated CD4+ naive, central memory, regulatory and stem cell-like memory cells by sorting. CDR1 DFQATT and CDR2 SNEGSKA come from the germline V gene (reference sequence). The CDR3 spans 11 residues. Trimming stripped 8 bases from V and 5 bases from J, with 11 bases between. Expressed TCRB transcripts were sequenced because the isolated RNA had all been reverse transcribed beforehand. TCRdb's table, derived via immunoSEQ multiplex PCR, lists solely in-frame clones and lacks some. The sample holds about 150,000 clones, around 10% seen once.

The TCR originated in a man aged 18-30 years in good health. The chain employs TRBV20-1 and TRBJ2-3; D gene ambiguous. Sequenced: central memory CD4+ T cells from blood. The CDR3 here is CSFPLGDTQYF. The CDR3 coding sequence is TGCAGTTTCCCGCTGGGAGATACGCAGTATTTT.